The sequence of this TCR beta chain was determined in a study of cytomegalovirus exposure and HLA in healthy donors. Study-wide points: Later analysis demonstrated an association between a missense DCLRE1C variant and TCR beta V- and J-gene trimming. Researchers left out some V segments, among them TRBV6-2 and TRBV6-3, as indistinguishable. Among the sequence variants, a highly shared cluster was likely an artifact of sequencing.

60 Vbeta and 13 Jbeta primers were used in PCR. Sequencing was performed with immunoSEQ multiplex PCR; in TCRdb, only in-frame clones are kept and a portion is missing. The sample has 160,000 or so clones, less than 80% seen once. This clone is labeled medium-sized. The antigen is undetermined. This CDR3 region has 14 residues. Germline V lookup: CDR1 SQVTM, CDR2 ANQGSEA. V was pared by 6 bases and J by 3 bases, with 9 bases of the junction left unmatched. The source of this sequence is a man aged 35-49 years in good health and CMV-seronegative. The rearrangement links TRBV29-1 to TRBJ2-3; TRBD1 aligns across 7 bases. Sequenced material: PBMCs. In nucleotides, the CDR3 is TGCAGCGTCGAGGGGGCCAGTTGGACAGATACGCAGTATTTT. It translates to CSVEGASWTDTQYF.